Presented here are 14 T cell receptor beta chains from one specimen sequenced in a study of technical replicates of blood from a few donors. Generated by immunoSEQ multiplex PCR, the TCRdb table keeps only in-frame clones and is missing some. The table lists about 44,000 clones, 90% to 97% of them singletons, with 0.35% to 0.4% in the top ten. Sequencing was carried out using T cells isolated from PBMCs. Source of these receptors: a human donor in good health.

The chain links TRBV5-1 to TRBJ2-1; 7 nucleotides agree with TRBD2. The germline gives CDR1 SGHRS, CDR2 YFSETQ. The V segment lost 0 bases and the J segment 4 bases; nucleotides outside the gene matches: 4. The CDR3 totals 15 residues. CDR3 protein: CASSLGGGGYNEQFF. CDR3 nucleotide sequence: TGCGCCAGCAGCTTGGGTGGGGGAGGGTACAATGAGCAGTTCTTC.

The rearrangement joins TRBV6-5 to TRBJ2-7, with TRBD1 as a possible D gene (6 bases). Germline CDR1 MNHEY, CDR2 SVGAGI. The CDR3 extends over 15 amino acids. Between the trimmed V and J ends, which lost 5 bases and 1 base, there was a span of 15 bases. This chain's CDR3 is CASSLNQGPSYEQYF. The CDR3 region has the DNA TGTGCCAGCAGTCTTAATCAGGGGCCGTCCTACGAGCAGTACTTC.

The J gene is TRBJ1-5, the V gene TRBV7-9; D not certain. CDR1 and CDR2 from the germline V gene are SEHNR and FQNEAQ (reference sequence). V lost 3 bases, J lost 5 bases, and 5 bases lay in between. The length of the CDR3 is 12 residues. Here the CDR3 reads CASSLDYQPQHF. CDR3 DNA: TGTGCCAGCAGCTTGGACTATCAGCCCCAGCATTTT.

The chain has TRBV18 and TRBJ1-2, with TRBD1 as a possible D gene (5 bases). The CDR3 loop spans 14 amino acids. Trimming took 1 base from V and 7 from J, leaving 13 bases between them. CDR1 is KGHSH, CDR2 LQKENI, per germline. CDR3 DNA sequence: TGTGCCAGCTCACCACGAGCGGCGGGGGTTGGCTACACCTTC. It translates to CASSPRAAGVGYTF.

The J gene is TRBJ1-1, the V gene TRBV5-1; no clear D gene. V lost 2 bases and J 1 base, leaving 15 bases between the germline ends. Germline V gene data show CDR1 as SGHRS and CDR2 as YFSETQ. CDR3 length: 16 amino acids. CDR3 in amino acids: CASSFYSAVANTEAFF. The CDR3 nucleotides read TGCGCCAGCAGCTTCTATAGTGCGGTGGCGAACACTGAAGCTTTCTTT.

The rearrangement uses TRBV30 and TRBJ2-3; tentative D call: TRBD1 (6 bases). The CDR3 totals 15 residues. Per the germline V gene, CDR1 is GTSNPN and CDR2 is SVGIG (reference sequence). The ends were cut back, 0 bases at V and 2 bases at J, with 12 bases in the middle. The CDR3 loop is CAWSVGTGNTDTQYF. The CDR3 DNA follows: TGTGCCTGGAGTGTCGGCACAGGGAACACAGATACGCAGTATTTT. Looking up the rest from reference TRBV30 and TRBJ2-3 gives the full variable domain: SQTIHQWPATLVQPVGSPLSLECTVEGTSNPNLYWYRQAAGRGLQLLFYSVGIGQISSEVPQNLSASRPQDRQFILSSKKLLLSDSGFYLCAWSVGTGNTDTQYFGPGTRLTVL.

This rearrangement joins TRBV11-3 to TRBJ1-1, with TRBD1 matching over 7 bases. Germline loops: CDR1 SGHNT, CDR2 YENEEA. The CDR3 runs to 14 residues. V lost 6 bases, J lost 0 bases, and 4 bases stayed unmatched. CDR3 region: CASRRDRMNTEAFF. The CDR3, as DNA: TGTGCCAGCAGACGGGACAGAATGAACACTGAAGCTTTCTTT. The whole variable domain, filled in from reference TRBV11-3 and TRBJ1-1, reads EAGVVQSPRYKIIEKKQPVAFWCNPISGHNTLYWYLQNLGQGPELLIRYENEEAVDDSQLPKDRFSAERLKGVDSTLKIQPAELGDSAVYLCASRRDRMNTEAFFGQGTRLTVV.

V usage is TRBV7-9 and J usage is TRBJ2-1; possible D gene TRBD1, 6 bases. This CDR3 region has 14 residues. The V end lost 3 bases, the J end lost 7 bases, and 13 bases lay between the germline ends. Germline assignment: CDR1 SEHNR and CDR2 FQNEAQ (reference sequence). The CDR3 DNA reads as TGTGCCAGCAGCTTCACCTCGGGGACAAATGAGCAGTTCTTC. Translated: CASSFTSGTNEQFF.

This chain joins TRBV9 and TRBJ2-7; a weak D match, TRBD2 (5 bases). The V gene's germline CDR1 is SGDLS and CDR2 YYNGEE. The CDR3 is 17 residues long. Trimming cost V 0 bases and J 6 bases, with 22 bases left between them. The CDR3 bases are TGTGCCAGCAGCGTAGGCGGATTGGGAGCCGGCTCAGGCGAGCAGTACTTC. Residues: CASSVGGLGAGSGEQYF.

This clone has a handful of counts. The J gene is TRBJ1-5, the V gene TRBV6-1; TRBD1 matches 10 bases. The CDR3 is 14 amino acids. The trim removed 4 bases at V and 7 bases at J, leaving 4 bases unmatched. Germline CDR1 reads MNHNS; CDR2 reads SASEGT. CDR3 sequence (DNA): TGTGCCAGCAGTGGACAGGGGGCACGGCAGCCCCAGCATTTT. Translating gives CASSGQGARQPQHF.

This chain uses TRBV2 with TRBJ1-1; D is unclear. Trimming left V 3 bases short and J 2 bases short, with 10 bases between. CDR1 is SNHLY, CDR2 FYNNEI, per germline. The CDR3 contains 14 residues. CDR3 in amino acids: CASSDEALNTEAFF. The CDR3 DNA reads TGTGCCAGCAGTGACGAAGCCCTAAACACTGAAGCTTTCTTT.

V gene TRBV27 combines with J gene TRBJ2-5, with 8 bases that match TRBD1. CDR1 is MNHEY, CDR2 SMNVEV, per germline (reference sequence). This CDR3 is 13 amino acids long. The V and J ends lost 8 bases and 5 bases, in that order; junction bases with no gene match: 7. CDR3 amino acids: CASSETGEETQYF. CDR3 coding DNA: TGTGCCAGCTCCGAGACAGGGGAGGAGACCCAGTACTTC.

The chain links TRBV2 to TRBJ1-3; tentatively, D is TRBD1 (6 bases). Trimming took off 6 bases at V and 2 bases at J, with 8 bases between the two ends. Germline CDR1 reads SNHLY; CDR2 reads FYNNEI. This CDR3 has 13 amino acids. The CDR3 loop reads CASRDSAGNTIYF. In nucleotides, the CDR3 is TGTGCCAGCAGGGACAGTGCTGGAAACACCATATATTTT.

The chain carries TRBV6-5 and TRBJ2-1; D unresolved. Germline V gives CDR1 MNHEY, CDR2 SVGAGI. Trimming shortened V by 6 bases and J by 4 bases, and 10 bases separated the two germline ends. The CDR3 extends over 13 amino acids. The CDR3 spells CASRGTEYNEQFF. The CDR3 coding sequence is TGTGCCAGCAGGGGTACAGAATACAATGAGCAGTTCTTC.